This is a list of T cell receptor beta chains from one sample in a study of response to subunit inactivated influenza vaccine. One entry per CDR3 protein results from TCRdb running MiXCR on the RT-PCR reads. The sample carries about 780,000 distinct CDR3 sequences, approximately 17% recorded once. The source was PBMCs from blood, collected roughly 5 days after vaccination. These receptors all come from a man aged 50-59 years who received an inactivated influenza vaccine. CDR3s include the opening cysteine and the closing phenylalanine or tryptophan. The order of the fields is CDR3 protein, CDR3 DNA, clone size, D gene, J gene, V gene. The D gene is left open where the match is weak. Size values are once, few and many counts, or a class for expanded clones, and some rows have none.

CDR3 protein: CASSQGFAAKGGSTDTQYF
CDR3 DNA: TGCGCCAGCAGCCAAGGTTTTGCGGCAAAAGGGGGGAGCACAGATACGCAGTATTTT
clone size: few
D gene: .
J gene: TRBJ2-3
V gene: TRBV4-1

CDR3 protein: CASSLGRERYGYTF
CDR3 DNA: TGTGCCAGCAGTTTAGGCAGGGAAAGATATGGCTACACCTTC
clone size: few
D gene: .
J gene: TRBJ1-2
V gene: TRBV12-3/TRBV12-4

CDR3 protein: CSVESRLEETQYF
CDR3 DNA: TGCAGCGTTGAGTCCCGGCTAGAGGAGACCCAGTACTTC
clone size: .
D gene: .
J gene: TRBJ2-5
V gene: TRBV29-1

CDR3 protein: CSAGQLSNQPQHF
CDR3 DNA: TGCAGTGCTGGGCAGCTTAGCAATCAGCCCCAGCATTTT
clone size: .
D gene: .
J gene: TRBJ1-5
V gene: TRBV20-1

CDR3 protein: CASSRIRETQYF
CDR3 DNA: TGTGCCAGCAGTCGTATAAGGGAGACCCAGTACTTC
clone size: few
D gene: .
J gene: TRBJ2-5
V gene: TRBV28

CDR3 protein: CASSPPGTVYGYTF
CDR3 DNA: TGTGCCAGCTCACCACCGGGGACAGTCTATGGCTACACCTTC
clone size: .
D gene: TRBD1
J gene: TRBJ1-2
V gene: TRBV18

CDR3 protein: CASSEAFGVYGYTF
CDR3 DNA: TGTGCCAGCAGTGAAGCGTTTGGGGTTTATGGCTACACCTTC
clone size: .
D gene: .
J gene: TRBJ1-2
V gene: TRBV2

CDR3 protein: CASNPPGVSSNEQFF
CDR3 DNA: TGTGCCAGTAATCCCCCTGGGGTGTCATCCAATGAGCAGTTCTTC
clone size: .
D gene: .
J gene: TRBJ2-1
V gene: TRBV19

CDR3 protein: CASRPGTGIKTQYF
CDR3 DNA: TGTGCCAGTCGTCCCGGGACAGGGATCAAGACCCAGTACTTC
clone size: few
D gene: TRBD1
J gene: TRBJ2-5
V gene: TRBV19

CDR3 protein: CASSYRGLYEQYF
CDR3 DNA: TGTGCCAGCAGTTATCGGGGGCTCTACGAGCAGTACTTC
clone size: .
D gene: .
J gene: TRBJ2-7
V gene: TRBV6-5

CDR3 protein: CASSARDRGREQYF
CDR3 DNA: TGTGCCAGCAGCGCCCGGGACAGGGGACGCGAGCAGTACTTC
clone size: .
D gene: TRBD1
J gene: TRBJ2-7
V gene: TRBV4-2

CDR3 protein: CASSLDSVGELFF
CDR3 DNA: TGTGCCAGCAGCTTAGATTCGGTCGGGGAGCTGTTTTTT
clone size: .
D gene: .
J gene: TRBJ2-2
V gene: TRBV7-2

CDR3 protein: CASSLMENEQYF
CDR3 DNA: TGTGCCAGCAGCTTAATGGAGAACGAGCAGTACTTC
clone size: .
D gene: .
J gene: TRBJ2-7
V gene: TRBV7-2

CDR3 protein: CASSQAGAGDIQYF
CDR3 DNA: TGTGCCAGCAGCCAAGCGGGGGCCGGTGACATTCAGTACTTC
clone size: .
D gene: .
J gene: TRBJ2-4
V gene: TRBV3-1

CDR3 protein: CASSTRMSTAGNIQYF
CDR3 DNA: TGCGCCAGCAGCACCCGGATGTCTACTGCGGGAAACATTCAGTACTTC
clone size: few
D gene: .
J gene: TRBJ2-4
V gene: TRBV5-1

CDR3 protein: CASSQDGRQGDWPEYF
CDR3 DNA: TGCGCCAGCAGCCAAGATGGGAGGCAGGGGGACTGGCCTGAGTACTTC
clone size: many
D gene: .
J gene: TRBJ2-5
V gene: TRBV4-3

CDR3 protein: CASSGGSGGSSTDTQYF
CDR3 DNA: TGCGCCAGCAGCGGGGGGTCCGGCGGGAGTAGCACAGATACGCAGTATTTT
clone size: .
D gene: TRBD2
J gene: TRBJ2-3
V gene: TRBV5-1

CDR3 protein: CASSLMGATYEQYF
CDR3 DNA: TGTGCCAGCAGTTTAATGGGAGCCACCTACGAGCAGTACTTC
clone size: once
D gene: .
J gene: TRBJ2-7
V gene: TRBV12-3/TRBV12-4

CDR3 protein: CSVEDHSPVAAFF
CDR3 DNA: TGCAGCGTTGAAGATCATTCACCAGTAGCAGCTTTCTTT
clone size: .
D gene: .
J gene: TRBJ1-1
V gene: TRBV29-1

CDR3 protein: CARSDEAQHF
CDR3 DNA: TGTGCCCGCAGCGACGAGGCCCAGCATTTT
clone size: .
D gene: .
J gene: TRBJ1-5
V gene: TRBV6-1